Shown below are 10 T cell receptor beta chains from a single sample sequenced in a study of human T cells and chemical hapten exposure. Time point of the sample: patch test 3, about 24 weeks after DPC sensitization. The sample's treatment: therapeutic diphenylcyclopropenone sensitization with weekly scalp DPC. TCRdb reprocessed the RACE reads via MiXCR and lists one record per CDR3 protein. The table lists about 58,000 distinct CDR3 sequences, around 12% of them singletons. Specimen: whole blood, collected in connection with sensitization to the hapten diphenylcyclopropenone (DPC). Every receptor here comes from a young man with alopecia areata. Some clones in this sample may be carry-over from other donors' samples.

This clonotype was detected many times. The gene calls are TRBV28 and TRBJ2-5; D gene unclear. CDR1 is MDHEN, CDR2 SYDVKM, per germline. CDR3 length: 12 residues. V gave up 4 bases and J gave up 0 bases, with 3 bases separating them. The CDR3 DNA follows: TGTGCCAGCAGTTCGAACCAAGAGACCCAGTACTTC. Protein sequence: CASSSNQETQYF.

This clonotype was seen only once. The chain links TRBV28 to TRBJ1-2; D call uncertain. With 2 bases removed from V and 4 bases from J, the gap between germline ends came to 11 bases. The CDR3 is 14 residues long. Germline CDR1 is MDHEN and CDR2 is SYDVKM. The CDR3 here is CASSLQSGIYGYTF. CDR3 bases: TGTGCCAGCAGTTTACAGTCCGGGATCTATGGCTACACCTTC.

A few counts support this clonotype. An end of the junction differs from the germline gene, which may be a read error. The V call is TRBV6-2 or TRBV6-3, the J call TRBJ2-1; D tentatively fits TRBD1 or TRBD2 (5 bases each). This CDR3 is built from 14 residues. Germline CDR1 MNHEY, CDR2 SVGEGT. CDR3 loop: CASNPTGLYSEQFF. The CDR3 DNA is TGTGCCAGCAACCCCACAGGACTCTACAGTGAGCAGTTCTTC.

This clonotype was seen more than once but under ten times. The genes are TRBV9 and TRBJ1-1; the match to TRBD1 covers 10 bases. The ends lost 3 bases at V and 11 bases at J; junction bases unmatched: 7. This CDR3 region has 13 residues. Germline V gene data show CDR1 as SGDLS and CDR2 as YYNGEE. This CDR3 reads CASSGDRGQDAFF. In DNA form, the CDR3 reads TGTGCCAGCAGCGGGGACAGGGGCCAGGACGCTTTCTTT.

This clonotype appeared a few times. The J gene is TRBJ2-1, the V gene TRBV5-1; D not certain. Germline CDR1 reads SGHRS; CDR2 reads YFSETQ. Trimming took off 7 bases at V and 0 bases at J, with 14 bases between the two ends. The CDR3 is 15 amino acids. This chain's CDR3 is CASLKDRSSYNEQFF. The CDR3, as DNA: TGCGCCAGCCTGAAGGACCGGAGCTCCTACAATGAGCAGTTCTTC.

This clonotype occurred many times. V gene TRBV18 combines with J gene TRBJ2-5; 13 positions agree with TRBD2. The CDR3 sequence is 16 residues long. Trimming at V came to 6 bases and at J to 1 base, leaving 5 bases not matched to a gene. CDR1 is KGHSH, CDR2 LQKENI, per germline. The DNA for the CDR3 is TGTGCCAGCTCCCAGGGACTAGCGGGGAGCCAAGAGACCCAGTACTTC. Residues: CASSQGLAGSQETQYF.

This clonotype has just a few counts. The chain combines TRBV3-1 with TRBJ2-5, with no clear D. Germline CDR1 is LGHDT and CDR2 is YNNKEL (reference sequence). Trimming removed 0 bases at V and 3 bases at J, with 11 bases between. The CDR3 has 15 amino acids. The CDR3 here is CASSQETPRKETQYF. CDR3 coding DNA: TGTGCCAGCAGCCAAGAAACCCCCCGGAAAGAGACCCAGTACTTC.

This clonotype occurred many times. The rearrangement joins TRBV29-1 to TRBJ1-1; possibly TRBD1 for D (5 bases). The V and J ends lost 6 bases and 1 base respectively, with 9 bases between them. This CDR3 has 12 residues. Germline lookup yields CDR1 SQVTM and CDR2 ANQGSEA. The CDR3 DNA reads TGCAGCGTCACAGACAGGAACACTGAAGCTTTCTTT. Translating gives CSVTDRNTEAFF.

In this sample, this clonotype turned up a few times. The chain links TRBV18 to TRBJ2-5; D not resolved. Germline V gene sequence: CDR1 KGHSH, CDR2 LQKENI. Trimming stripped 2 bases from V and 2 bases from J, with 12 bases between. CDR3 length: 15 amino acids. CDR3 DNA sequence: TGTGCCAGCTCACCAATCCCCACAGCACAAGAGACCCAGTACTTC. Translated: CASSPIPTAQETQYF.

This clonotype has just one count. The rearrangement joins TRBV25-1 to TRBJ2-5; D is ambiguous. Between the trimmed V and J ends, which lost 5 bases and 1 base, there was a span of 5 bases. Germline assignment: CDR1 MGHDK and CDR2 SYGVNS. The length of the CDR3 is 12 residues. The DNA for the CDR3 is TGTGCCAGCAGTTACACCCAAGAGACCCAGTACTTC. Amino acid sequence: CASSYTQETQYF.